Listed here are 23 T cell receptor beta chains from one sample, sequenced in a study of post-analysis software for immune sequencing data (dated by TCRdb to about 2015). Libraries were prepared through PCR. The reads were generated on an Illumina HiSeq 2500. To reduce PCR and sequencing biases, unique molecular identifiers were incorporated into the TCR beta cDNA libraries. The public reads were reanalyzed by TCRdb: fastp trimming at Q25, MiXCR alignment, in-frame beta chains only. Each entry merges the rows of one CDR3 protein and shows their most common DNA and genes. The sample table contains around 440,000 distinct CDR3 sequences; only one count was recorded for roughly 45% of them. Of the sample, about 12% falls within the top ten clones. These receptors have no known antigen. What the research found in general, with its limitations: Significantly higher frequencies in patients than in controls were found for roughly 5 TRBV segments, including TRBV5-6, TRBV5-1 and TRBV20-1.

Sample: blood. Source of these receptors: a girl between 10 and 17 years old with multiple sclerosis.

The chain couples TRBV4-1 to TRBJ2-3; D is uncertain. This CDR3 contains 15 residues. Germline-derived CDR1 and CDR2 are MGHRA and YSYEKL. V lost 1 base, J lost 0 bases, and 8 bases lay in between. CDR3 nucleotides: TGCGCCAGCAGCCAAGGAAGGTCCAGCACAGATACGCAGTATTTT. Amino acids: CASSQGRSSTDTQYF.

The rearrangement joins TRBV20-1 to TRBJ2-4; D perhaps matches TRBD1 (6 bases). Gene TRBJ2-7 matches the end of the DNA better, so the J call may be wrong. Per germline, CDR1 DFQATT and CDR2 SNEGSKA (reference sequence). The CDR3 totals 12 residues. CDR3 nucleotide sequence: TGCAGTGCCAACAGGGAAACGGACGAGCAGTACTTC. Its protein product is CSANRETDEQYF.

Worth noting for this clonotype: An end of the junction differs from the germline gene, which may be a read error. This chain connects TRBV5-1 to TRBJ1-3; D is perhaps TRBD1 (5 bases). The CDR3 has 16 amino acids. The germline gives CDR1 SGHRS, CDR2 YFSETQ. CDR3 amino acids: CASSLTAGISGNTRYF. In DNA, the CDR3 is TGCGCCAGCAGCTTGACCGCAGGGATCTCTGGAAACACCAGATATTTT.

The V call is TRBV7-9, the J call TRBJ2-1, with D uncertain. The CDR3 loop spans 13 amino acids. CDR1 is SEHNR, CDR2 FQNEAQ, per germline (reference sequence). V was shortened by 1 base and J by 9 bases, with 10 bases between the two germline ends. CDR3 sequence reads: CASSLGFDFEQFF. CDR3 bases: TGTGCCAGCAGCTTAGGGTTTGACTTTGAGCAGTTCTTC. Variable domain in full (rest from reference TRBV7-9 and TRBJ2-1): DTGVSQNPRHKITKRGQNVTFRCDPISEHNRLYWYRQTLGQGPEFLTYFQNEAQLEKSRLLSDRFSAERPKGSFSTLEIQRTEQGDSAMYLCASSLGFDFEQFFGPGTRLTVL.

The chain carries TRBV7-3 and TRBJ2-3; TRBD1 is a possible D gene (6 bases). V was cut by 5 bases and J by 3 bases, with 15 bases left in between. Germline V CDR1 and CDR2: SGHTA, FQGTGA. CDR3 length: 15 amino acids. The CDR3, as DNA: TGTGCCAGCAGCCTTACGGGACAAAGTACAGATACGCAGTATTTT. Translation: CASSLTGQSTDTQYF.

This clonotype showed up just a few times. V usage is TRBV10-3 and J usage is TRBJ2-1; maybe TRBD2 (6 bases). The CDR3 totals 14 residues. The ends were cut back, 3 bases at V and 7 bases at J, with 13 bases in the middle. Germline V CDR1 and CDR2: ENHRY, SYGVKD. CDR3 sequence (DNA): TGTGCCATCAGTGACGGAGGGGCTGGTAATGAGCAGTTCTTC. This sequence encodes CAISDGGAGNEQFF.

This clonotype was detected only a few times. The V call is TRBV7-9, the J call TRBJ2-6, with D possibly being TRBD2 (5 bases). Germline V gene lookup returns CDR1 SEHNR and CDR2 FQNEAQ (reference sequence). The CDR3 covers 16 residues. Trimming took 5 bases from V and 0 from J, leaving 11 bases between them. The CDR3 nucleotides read TGTGCCAGCAGCCAACTAGGAGACTCTGGGGCCAACGTCCTGACTTTC. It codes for CASSQLGDSGANVLTF.

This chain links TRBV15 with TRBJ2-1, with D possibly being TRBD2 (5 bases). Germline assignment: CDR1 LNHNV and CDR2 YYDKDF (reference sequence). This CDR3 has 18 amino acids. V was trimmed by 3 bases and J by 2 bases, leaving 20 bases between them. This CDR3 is CATSSDLMDSTPYNEQFF. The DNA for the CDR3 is TGTGCCACCAGCAGCGATCTTATGGACTCGACCCCCTACAATGAGCAGTTCTTC.

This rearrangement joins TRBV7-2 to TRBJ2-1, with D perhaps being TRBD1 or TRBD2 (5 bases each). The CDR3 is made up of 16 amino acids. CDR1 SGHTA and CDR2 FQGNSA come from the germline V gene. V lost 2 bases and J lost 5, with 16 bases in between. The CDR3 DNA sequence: TGTGCCAGCAGCTTACCGAGGGGCGTAGGTAACAATGAGCAGTTCTTC. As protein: CASSLPRGVGNNEQFF.

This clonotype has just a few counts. The DNA of the CDR3 is TGTGCCAGCATTCGCGGGTCGCACTATGGCTACACCTTC. Amino acid sequence: CASIRGSHYGYTF. The V and J genes are TRBV6-5 and TRBJ1-2, with unresolved D. Germline values: CDR1 MNHEY, CDR2 SVGAGI. The germline V and J ends were trimmed by 7 bases and 3 bases, with 12 bases remaining between them. This CDR3 comprises 13 residues.

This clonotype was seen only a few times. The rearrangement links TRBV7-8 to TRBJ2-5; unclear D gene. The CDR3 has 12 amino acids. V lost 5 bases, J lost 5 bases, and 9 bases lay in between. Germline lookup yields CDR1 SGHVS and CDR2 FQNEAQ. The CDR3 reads CASSRLRETQYF. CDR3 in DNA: TGTGCCAGCAGCCGACTCCGGGAGACCCAGTACTTC.

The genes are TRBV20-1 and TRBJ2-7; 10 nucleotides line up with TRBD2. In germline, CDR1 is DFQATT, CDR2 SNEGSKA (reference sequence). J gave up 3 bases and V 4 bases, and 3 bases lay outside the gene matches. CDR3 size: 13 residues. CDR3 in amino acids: CSAKTSGIYEQYF. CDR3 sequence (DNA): TGCAGTGCTAAAACTAGCGGGATCTACGAGCAGTACTTC.

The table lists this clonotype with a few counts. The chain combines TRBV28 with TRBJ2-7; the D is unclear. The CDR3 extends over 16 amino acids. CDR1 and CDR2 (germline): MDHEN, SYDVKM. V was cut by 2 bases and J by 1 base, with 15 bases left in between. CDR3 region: CASSLRSLLDSYEQYF. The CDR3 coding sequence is TGTGCCAGCAGTTTACGAAGCCTTCTGGATTCCTACGAGCAGTACTTC.

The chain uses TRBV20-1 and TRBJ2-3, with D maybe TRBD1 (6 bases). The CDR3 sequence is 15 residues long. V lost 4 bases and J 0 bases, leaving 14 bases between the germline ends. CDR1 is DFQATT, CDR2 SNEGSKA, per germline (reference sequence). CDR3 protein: CSATKQGFSTDTQYF. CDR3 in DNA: TGCAGTGCTACTAAACAGGGATTCAGCACAGATACGCAGTATTTT.

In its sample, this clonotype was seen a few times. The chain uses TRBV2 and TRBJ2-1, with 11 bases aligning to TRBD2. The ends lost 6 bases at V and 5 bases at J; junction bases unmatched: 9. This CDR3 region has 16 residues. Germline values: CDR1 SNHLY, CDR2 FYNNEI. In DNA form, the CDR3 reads TGTGCCAGCAGCCTCATAGCGGGAGGGGGAAACAATGAGCAGTTCTTC. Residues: CASSLIAGGGNNEQFF.

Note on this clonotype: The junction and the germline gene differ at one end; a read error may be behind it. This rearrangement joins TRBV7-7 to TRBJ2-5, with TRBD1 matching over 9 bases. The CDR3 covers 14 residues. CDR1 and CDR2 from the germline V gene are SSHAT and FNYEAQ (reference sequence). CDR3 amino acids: CASSIGQGKETQYF. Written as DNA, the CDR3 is TGTGCTAGCAGCATCGGACAGGGGAAAGAGACCCAGTACTTC.

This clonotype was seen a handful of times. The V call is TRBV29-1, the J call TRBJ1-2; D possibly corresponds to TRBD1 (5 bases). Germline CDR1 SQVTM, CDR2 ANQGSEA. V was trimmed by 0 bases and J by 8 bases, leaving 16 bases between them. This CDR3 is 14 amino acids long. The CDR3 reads CSVEETTGQGGYTF. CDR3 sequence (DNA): TGCAGCGTTGAAGAAACAACAGGTCAGGGAGGCTACACCTTC.

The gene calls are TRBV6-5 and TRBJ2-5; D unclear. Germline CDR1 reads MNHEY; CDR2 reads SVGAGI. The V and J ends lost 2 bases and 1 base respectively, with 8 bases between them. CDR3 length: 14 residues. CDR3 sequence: CASSYQSGQETQYF. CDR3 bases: TGTGCCAGCAGTTACCAGTCGGGCCAAGAGACCCAGTACTTC.

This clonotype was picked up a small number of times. Here the CDR3 reads CASSHRGTDTQYF. The CDR3 DNA is TGTGCCAGCAGCCACCGGGGTACGGATACGCAGTATTTT. V and J are TRBV4-2 and TRBJ2-3; a possible D gene is TRBD2 (5 bases). The CDR3 is made up of 13 amino acids. V lost 3 bases and J lost 6, with 10 bases in between. Germline V CDR1 and CDR2: LGHNA, YNFKEQ.

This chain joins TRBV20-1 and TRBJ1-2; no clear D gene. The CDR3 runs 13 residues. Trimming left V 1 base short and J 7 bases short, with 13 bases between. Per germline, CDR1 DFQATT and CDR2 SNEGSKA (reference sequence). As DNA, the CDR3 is TGCAGTGCTAGAGGCGTCGGCTTAGGTGGCTACACCTTC. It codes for CSARGVGLGGYTF.

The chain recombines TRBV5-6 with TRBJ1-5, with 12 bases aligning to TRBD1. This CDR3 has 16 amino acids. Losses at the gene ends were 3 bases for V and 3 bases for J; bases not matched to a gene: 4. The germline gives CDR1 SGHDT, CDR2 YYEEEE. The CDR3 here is CASSSGTGGPNQPQHF. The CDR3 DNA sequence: TGTGCCAGCAGCTCCGGGACAGGGGGCCCCAATCAGCCCCAGCATTTT.

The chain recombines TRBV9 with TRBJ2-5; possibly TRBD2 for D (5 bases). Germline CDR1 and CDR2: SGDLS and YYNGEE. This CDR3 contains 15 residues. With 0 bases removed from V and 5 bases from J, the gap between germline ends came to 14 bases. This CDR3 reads CASSVESLAGETQYF. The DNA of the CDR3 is TGTGCCAGCAGCGTAGAATCTCTAGCTGGGGAGACCCAGTACTTC.

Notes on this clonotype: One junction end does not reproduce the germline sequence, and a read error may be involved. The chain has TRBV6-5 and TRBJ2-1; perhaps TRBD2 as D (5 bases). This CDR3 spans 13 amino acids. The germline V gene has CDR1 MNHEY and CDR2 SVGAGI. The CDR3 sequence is CTSGGHQNNEQFF. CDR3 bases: TGTACCAGCGGAGGTCATCAGAACAATGAGCAGTTCTTC.